The rows below give T cell receptor beta chains drawn from one sample of a study of cytomegalovirus exposure and HLA in healthy donors. Some clones are missing from TCRdb's copy, which holds only in-frame ones; the method was immunoSEQ multiplex PCR. The table shows around 130,000 clones, with around 80% occurring only once. The source material was PBMCs. The receptor set was obtained from a young woman in good health and CMV-seronegative. The CDR3 runs from the conserved cysteine through the conserved F or W. The order of the fields is clone size, V gene, D gene, J gene, CDR3 DNA, CDR3 protein. The D gene is left open where the match is weak. Clone size is shown for a subset of rows, as once, few, many or a class of expanded clone.

size: NA; V: TRBV10-3; D: NA; J: TRBJ1-2; DNA: TGTGCCATCACTGCTGCAGGGGCTTATGGCTACACCTTC; CDR3: CAITAAGAYGYTF
size: NA; V: TRBV30; D: TRBD1; J: TRBJ1-1; DNA: TGTGCCTACACAGGGGACACTGAAGCTTTCTTT; CDR3: CAYTGDTEAFF
size: NA; V: TRBV30; D: TRBD1; J: TRBJ2-3; DNA: TGTGCTTTGACCCGAGGGGGCTCGCCCACAGATACGCAGTATTTT; CDR3: CALTRGGSPTDTQYF
size: NA; V: TRBV11-2; D: NA; J: TRBJ2-7; DNA: TGTGCCAGCAGCTTTTTCATCGGGACTTACGAGCAGTACTTC; CDR3: CASSFFIGTYEQYF
size: many; V: TRBV19; D: NA; J: TRBJ2-1; DNA: TGTGCCAGTAGTCGTCAGTCCAATGAGCAGTTCTTC; CDR3: CASSRQSNEQFF
size: NA; V: TRBV5-4; D: TRBD2; J: TRBJ2-1; DNA: TGTGCCAGCAGCCGGAGGGCTAGCGGTTTCTCTAATGAGCAGTTCTTC; CDR3: CASSRRASGFSNEQFF
size: NA; V: TRBV19; D: TRBD1; J: TRBJ1-1; DNA: TGTGCCAGCAGCCGACAGGGGGACACTGAAGCTTTCTTT; CDR3: CASSRQGDTEAFF
size: NA; V: TRBV7-9; D: TRBD1; J: TRBJ1-1; DNA: TGTGCCAGCAGCTTACCCACAGGGGGCGTTGACACTGAAGCTTTCTTT; CDR3: CASSLPTGGVDTEAFF
size: once; V: TRBV6-5; D: TRBD1; J: TRBJ1-2; DNA: TGTGCCAGCAGTCCCGGGACAGGAATAGGCTACACCTTC; CDR3: CASSPGTGIGYTF
size: NA; V: TRBV7-2; D: TRBD2; J: TRBJ2-1; DNA: TGTGCCAGCAGCTTAGTACTAGCGGGAGGGGCATGGGAGCAGTTCTTC; CDR3: CASSLVLAGGAWEQFF
size: few; V: TRBV2; D: TRBD2; J: TRBJ2-1; DNA: TGTGCCAGCAGACGGAGACTAGCGGGAGATAATGAGCAGTTCTTC; CDR3: CASRRRLAGDNEQFF
size: NA; V: TRBV6-5; D: NA; J: TRBJ1-1; DNA: TGTGCCAGCTCTCCCACGGGGGGGTTGGGCACTGAAGCTTTCTTT; CDR3: CASSPTGGLGTEAFF
size: few; V: TRBV30; D: TRBD2; J: TRBJ2-1; DNA: TGTGCCTGGCTAGCTAGCGGGAGTGTTCAGTTCTTC; CDR3: CAWLASGSVQFF
size: NA; V: TRBV6-1; D: NA; J: TRBJ1-1; DNA: TGTGCCAGCAGTCGGGAGGGCACTGAAGCTTTCTTT; CDR3: CASSREGTEAFF
size: NA; V: TRBV4-1; D: TRBD2; J: TRBJ2-1; DNA: TGCGCCAGCAGCCAAGAGGGTCTAGCGGGAGTACCCATACGGTTCTTC; CDR3: CASSQEGLAGVPIRFF